The clone carrying this TCR beta chain came up many times. These data come from a study of T-cell memory formation after mild COVID-19. TCRdb reanalysed the 5' RACE reads using MiXCR and keeps one entry per CDR3 protein. Among approximately 440,000 distinct CDR3 sequences, 20% were seen once, and the ten largest hold 8.4%. The clonotype was recovered from an adult woman who had mild COVID-19 (a few samples of this study predate the infection). Cell type and time point are not known. The sequenced sample was PBMCs or a T cell subset sorted from them (not recorded which).

The CDR3: CASSFLGTGLTYEQYF. The CDR3 nucleotides are TGCGCCAGCAGCTTTTTGGGGACGGGCTTAACCTACGAGCAGTACTTC. The chain is built from TRBV5-1 and TRBJ2-7, with D possibly being TRBD1 or TRBD2 (5 bases each). The V end lost 2 bases, the J end lost 2 bases, and 17 bases lay between the germline ends. This CDR3 spans 16 amino acids. The germline CDR1 and CDR2 sequences are SGHRS and YFSETQ.